This TCR beta chain came from a study of cytomegalovirus exposure and HLA in healthy donors. Study conclusions and caveats: In all likelihood, a cluster of highly shared sequence variants was a sequencing artifact. 164 TCR beta chains were listed as cytomegalovirus-associated. It was taken for granted in presence/absence analyses that sequencing depth across donors was roughly uniform. A missense DCLRE1C variant was associated with V- and J-gene trimming of TCR beta chains in a later analysis, and an independent cohort replicated the association.

V shed 4 bases and J 4 bases; nucleotides not matched to a gene: 7. From germline, CDR1 is SGHTA and CDR2 FQGTGA. CDR3 length equals 15 residues. With respect to this clone: What it binds is not known.

Amplification used 60 Vbeta primers and 13 Jbeta primers. TCRdb's copy holds only in-frame clones and misses some; the assay was immunoSEQ multiplex PCR. The data contain roughly 160,000 clones, around 79% of them seen just once; the ten biggest clones take up about 2.3%. Material for sequencing was PBMCs. The V gene is TRBV7-3, the J gene TRBJ1-2; 9 nucleotides match TRBD1. This receptor was taken from a female donor in good health and CMV-seronegative. The chain's CDR3 is CASSSKLDRGYGYTF. The DNA for the CDR3 is TGTGCCAGCAGCTCGAAACTGGACAGGGGCTATGGCTACACCTTC.